The 21 T cell receptor beta chains reported below all come from one sample, sequenced in a study of T cell changes during pregnancy in multiple sclerosis. Clones were read by immunoSEQ multiplex PCR, and TCRdb kept only the in-frame ones, dropping some. The sample lists around 59,000 clones, 93% occurring once. The specimen was CD8+ T cells from peripheral blood mononuclear cells, collected in the second trimester of pregnancy. The receptors come from a female donor with multiple sclerosis, enrolled in a pregnancy study.

This sequence joins TRBV7-9 and TRBJ1-1; 9 bases fit TRBD1. V was pared by 0 bases and J by 7 bases, with 9 bases of the junction left unmatched. Germline assignment: CDR1 SEHNR and CDR2 FQNEAQ (reference sequence). This CDR3 is built from 16 residues. CDR3 DNA sequence: TGTGCCAGCAGCTTAGCCGAAACAGGGGGCAGAGATGAAGCTTTCTTT. It codes for CASSLAETGGRDEAFF.

The chain employs TRBV7-8 and TRBJ1-5; 10 nucleotides match TRBD1. The CDR3 runs 15 residues. Germline V gives CDR1 SGHVS, CDR2 FQNEAQ. The V gene end was trimmed by 5 bases and the J gene end by 6 bases; junction bases not matched to a gene: 7. The CDR3 protein is CASSPGTGAIQPQHF. CDR3 nucleotide sequence: TGTGCCAGCAGCCCAGGGACAGGGGCTATTCAGCCCCAGCATTTT.

This chain uses TRBV9 with TRBJ2-5; TRBD1 aligns across 9 bases. The CDR3 runs to 18 residues. The J segment lost 4 bases and the V segment lost 0 bases, leaving 13 bases of the junction unmatched. The germline V gene encodes CDR1 SGDLS and CDR2 YYNGEE. CDR3: CASSVGGQGGGPGETQYF. Written as DNA, the CDR3 is TGTGCCAGCAGCGTAGGGGGACAGGGAGGGGGCCCTGGAGAGACCCAGTACTTC.

V and J are TRBV10-3 and TRBJ1-3; 8 nucleotides match TRBD1. Germline V gene sequence: CDR1 ENHRY, CDR2 SYGVKD. This CDR3 has 14 amino acids. The V and J ends lost 1 base and 4 bases, in that order; junction bases with no gene match: 0. CDR3: CAISEWDRGNTIYF. Written as DNA, the CDR3 is TGTGCCATCAGTGAGTGGGACAGGGGAAACACCATATATTTT.

This clone has only one observation. This rearrangement joins TRBV9 to TRBJ1-1, with 7 nucleotides matching TRBD1. This CDR3 comprises 14 residues. Germline V gene data show CDR1 as SGDLS and CDR2 as YYNGEE. The ends lost 2 bases at V and 8 bases at J; junction bases unmatched: 9. The CDR3 is CASSVFSRDSEAFF. CDR3 nucleotides: TGTGCCAGCAGCGTTTTTTCTAGGGACAGCGAAGCTTTCTTT.

The rearrangement uses TRBV7-9 and TRBJ1-2; D not resolved. The CDR3 has 12 residues. Deletions cut 2 bases from V and 4 bases from J, with 5 bases between. The germline V gene has CDR1 SEHNR and CDR2 FQNEAQ (reference sequence). The CDR3 DNA is TGTGCCAGCAGCTTATACAGCTATGGCTACACCTTC. It specifies CASSLYSYGYTF.

The gene calls are TRBV10-2 and TRBJ2-7; D might be TRBD1 (6 bases). Germline V gene data show CDR1 as WSHSY and CDR2 as SAAADI. The CDR3 totals 13 residues. Trimming left V 5 bases short and J 6 bases short, with 14 bases between. The chain's CDR3 is CASSRTEHGEQYF. The CDR3 coding sequence is TGCGCCAGCAGTAGGACAGAACACGGCGAGCAGTACTTC.

The chain couples TRBV27 to TRBJ1-1; 9 positions match TRBD1. The ends lost 5 bases at V and 3 bases at J; junction bases unmatched: 10. Germline V CDR1 and CDR2: MNHEY, SMNVEV (reference sequence). The CDR3 is made up of 16 amino acids. The CDR3 protein is CASSEWTGEGDTEAFF. Here the CDR3 DNA reads TGTGCCAGCAGTGAATGGACAGGGGAAGGGGACACTGAAGCTTTCTTT.

The chain combines TRBV15 with TRBJ2-7; D possibly corresponds to TRBD1 (5 bases). V lost 0 bases to trimming and J lost 2 bases, with 11 bases between them. The CDR3 has 15 residues. The germline gives CDR1 LNHNV, CDR2 YYDKDF (reference sequence). For the CDR3, the DNA is TGTGCCACCAGCAGAGAGGGGCCTTACCCCTACGAGCAGTACTTC. Translating it yields CATSREGPYPYEQYF.

The chain recombines TRBV4-3 with TRBJ1-2; 7 bases fit TRBD1. The CDR3 covers 17 residues. The V gene end was trimmed by 3 bases and the J gene end by 6 bases; junction bases not matched to a gene: 16. Germline-derived CDR1 and CDR2 are LGHNA and YSLEER. DNA of the CDR3: TGCGCCAGCAGCCATTTCACTCTAGGGGGCTTTAGCGATGGCTACACCTTC. It is translated as CASSHFTLGGFSDGYTF.

The gene calls are TRBV28 and TRBJ1-2, with D possibly being TRBD1 (5 bases). The CDR3 loop spans 13 amino acids. From germline, CDR1 is MDHEN and CDR2 SYDVKM. V lost 3 bases, J lost 7 bases, and 12 bases lay in between. The CDR3 reads CASSFGAGLGYTF. The CDR3 coding sequence is TGTGCCAGCAGTTTTGGGGCCGGGCTTGGCTACACCTTC.

V gene TRBV4-2 combines with J gene TRBJ2-7, with 8 bases aligning to TRBD1. This CDR3 spans 14 amino acids. J lost 3 bases, V lost 4 bases, and 5 bases had no gene match. The germline CDR1 and CDR2 sequences are LGHNA and YNFKEQ. The CDR3 nucleotides read TGTGCCAGCAGCCCCCCGGGACAGGTCTACGAGCAGTACTTC. Translated: CASSPPGQVYEQYF.

The rearrangement links TRBV19 to TRBJ2-1; D might be TRBD2 (5 bases). The germline gives CDR1 LNHDA, CDR2 SQIVND (reference sequence). The V gene lost 6 bases and the J gene lost 0 bases, with 12 bases spanning the gap. The CDR3 is 15 amino acids. The CDR3 nucleotides read TGTGCCAGTAGGCCGGGGTCCAGCTCCTACAATGAGCAGTTCTTC. Translation: CASRPGSSSYNEQFF.

The chain carries TRBV11-2 and TRBJ2-7, with 7 positions matching TRBD2. V gave up 3 bases and J gave up 3 bases; unmatched junction bases: 8. This CDR3 is built from 15 residues. Looked up from germline, CDR1 is SGHAT and CDR2 is FQNNGV. CDR3 DNA sequence: TGTGCCAGCAGCTTTGGATCTAGCGGAAGCTACGAGCAGTACTTC. Protein: CASSFGSSGSYEQYF.

The chain recombines TRBV5-1 with TRBJ1-1; 7 bases are shared with TRBD1. The germline CDR1 and CDR2 sequences are SGHRS and YFSETQ. The CDR3 length is 17 residues. The V gene end was trimmed by 0 bases and the J gene end by 5 bases; junction bases not matched to a gene: 13. The CDR3 sequence: CASSLGSNYGQVTEAFF. The CDR3 nucleotides are TGCGCCAGCAGCTTGGGCTCTAACTACGGACAGGTTACTGAAGCTTTCTTT. The variable domain in full, completed from reference TRBV5-1 and TRBJ1-1, reads KAGVTQTPRYLIKTRGQQVTLSCSPISGHRSVSWYQQTPGQGLQFLFEYFSETQRNKGNFPGRFSGRQFSNSRSEMNVSTLELGDSALYLCASSLGSNYGQVTEAFFGQGTRLTVV.

The CDR3 reads CAVDSRNTEAFF. In DNA form, the CDR3 reads TGTGCCGTGGACAGTAGGAACACTGAAGCTTTCTTT. This rearrangement joins TRBV11-2 to TRBJ1-1, with TRBD1 as a possible D gene (6 bases). V gave up 11 bases and J gave up 1 base, with 11 bases separating them. This CDR3 spans 12 amino acids. From germline, CDR1 is SGHAT and CDR2 FQNNGV. Variable domain in full (rest from reference TRBV11-2 and TRBJ1-1): EAGVAQSPRYKIIEKRQSVAFWCNPISGHATLYWYQQILGQGPKLLIQFQNNGVVDDSQLPKDRFSAERLKGVDSTLKIQPAKLEDSAVYLCAVDSRNTEAFFGQGTRLTVV.

This clone came up a few times. The chain recombines TRBV27 with TRBJ2-1; D perhaps matches TRBD2 (5 bases). From germline, CDR1 is MNHEY and CDR2 SMNVEV (reference sequence). The CDR3 has 11 amino acids. V was trimmed by 7 bases and J by 8 bases, leaving 9 bases between them. This chain's CDR3 is CASTSYDEQFF. The CDR3, as DNA: TGTGCCAGCACTAGCTATGATGAGCAGTTCTTC.

This clone has just one count. The rearrangement joins TRBV27 to TRBJ1-1; D possibly corresponds to TRBD1 (5 bases). Trimming took 3 bases from V and 5 from J, leaving 16 bases between them. Germline CDR1 MNHEY, CDR2 SMNVEV (reference sequence). There are 15 residues in the CDR3. The chain's CDR3 is CASSLPGTRGTEAFF. CDR3 sequence (DNA): TGTGCCAGCAGTTTGCCGGGTACAAGGGGTACTGAAGCTTTCTTT.

The rearrangement joins TRBV4-2 to TRBJ1-4, with a tentative D call TRBD1 (6 bases). Per germline, CDR1 LGHNA and CDR2 YNFKEQ. V dropped 2 bases and J dropped 6 bases, with 13 bases sitting between them. The CDR3 runs to 15 residues. The CDR3 DNA is TGTGCCAGCAGCCAATTCGGAGGGGGGGATGAAAAACTGTTTTTT. Protein product: CASSQFGGGDEKLFF.

This sequence joins TRBV15 and TRBJ1-2; TRBD1 is a possible D gene (5 bases). Germline-derived CDR1 and CDR2 are LNHNV and YYDKDF (reference sequence). V lost 1 base and J lost 5, with 14 bases in between. The CDR3 sequence is 15 residues long. The CDR3 sequence is CATSRGDSGQYGYTF. As DNA, the CDR3 is TGTGCCACCAGCAGAGGGGACTCCGGTCAATATGGCTACACCTTC. Full variable domain (missing parts from reference TRBV15 and TRBJ1-2): DAMVIQNPRYQVTQFGKPVTLSCSQTLNHNVMYWYQQKSSQAPKLLFHYYDKDFNNEADTPDNFQSRRPNTSFCFLDIRSPGLGDTAMYLCATSRGDSGQYGYTFGSGTRLTVV.

The chain employs TRBV19 and TRBJ2-7, with unresolved D. The CDR3 runs to 14 residues. Per the germline V gene, CDR1 is LNHDA and CDR2 is SQIVND (reference sequence). Trimming removed 3 bases from V and 3 bases from J, with 12 bases in between. The CDR3 loop reads CASSMEQSGYEQYF. The CDR3 DNA is TGTGCCAGTAGTATGGAGCAATCGGGCTACGAGCAGTACTTC.